The T cell receptor beta chain under discussion was sequenced for a study of T-cell reconstitution after alpha-beta-depleted transplantation in children. The CDR3 is 14 amino acids. The V end lost 3 bases, the J end lost 8 bases, and 13 bases lay between the germline ends. This clonotype was observed a handful of times. Unique molecular identifiers were built into the TCRbeta library. Each CDR3 protein gets one entry after TCRdb re-called the PCR reads with MiXCR. The data contain 400,000 to 500,000 distinct CDR3 sequences, roughly 11% of them singletons. The origin of this receptor is a human donor who donated a stem cell graft to a child with acute myeloid leukemia. The input for sequencing was PBMCs from the stem cell graft donor, taken from the stem cell graft. The chain uses TRBV12-3 or TRBV12-4 and TRBJ2-2, with D possibly TRBD2 on 5 matching bases. CDR3: CASSFREGQGELFF. CDR3 coding DNA: TGTGCCAGCAGTTTTCGAGAGGGCCAAGGGGAGCTGTTTTTT.